This TCR beta chain was recovered during a study of patients and donors after allogeneic stem cell transplantation. TCRdb re-derived calls from the RT-PCR reads in MiXCR, one entry per CDR3 protein. This table has 150,000 to 200,000 distinct CDR3 sequences, 41% appearing once. V gave up 3 bases and J gave up 8 bases, with 14 bases separating them. This CDR3 is built from 13 residues. The germline V gene has CDR1 DFQATT and CDR2 SNEGSKA (reference sequence). The sequence was collected from a human donor who was either an allogeneic HSCT recipient or a stem cell or donor lymphocyte infusion donor (not recorded which). It is not recorded whose cells these are; they may come from a transplant donor. Input material: blood, either unsorted or a sorted T cell fraction (not recorded which). The chain carries TRBV20-1 and TRBJ2-1, with D perhaps assigned TRBD1 or TRBD2 (6 bases each). In DNA, the CDR3 is TGCAGTGCTAGTTGGGGGGCAGGGGATGAGCAGTTCTTC. Translated: CSASWGAGDEQFF.